Below are 11 T cell receptor beta chains sequenced from a single sample in a study of T cell repertoires in cytomegalovirus infection. Each CDR3 protein gets one entry after TCRdb re-called the reads with MiXCR. The sample yields under 350,000 distinct CDR3 sequences, 20% to 25% seen once. No antigens are known for them. Sample: cultured PBMCs, taken from culture after CMV antigen stimulation. The receptors shown here come from a human donor in good health (CMV status not recorded). Some clones in this sample may be carry-over from other donors' samples.

The chain employs TRBV24-1 and TRBJ2-5; D possibly matches TRBD1 or TRBD2 (5 bases each). This CDR3 comprises 16 residues. The germline CDR1 and CDR2 sequences are KGHDR and SFDVKD. V lost 7 bases and J lost 4, with 21 bases in between. DNA for the CDR3: TGTGCCACCAGCCAGGGAGCGGAGAGTGGACCAGAGACCCAGTACTTC. Its protein product is CATSQGAESGPETQYF.

Ten or more counts support this clonotype. In DNA, the CDR3 is TGTGCCAGCAACTTTGGGGGCTCCTACAATGAGCAGTTCTTC. Translating gives CASNFGGSYNEQFF. The J gene is TRBJ2-1, the V gene TRBV7-8; TRBD1 or TRBD2 may be the D gene (5 bases each). Looked up from germline, CDR1 is SGHVS and CDR2 is FQNEAQ. The CDR3 is made up of 14 amino acids. V lost 7 bases and J 0 bases, leaving 10 bases between the germline ends.

This chain links TRBV19 with TRBJ2-6; D might be TRBD2 (7 bases). The CDR3 loop spans 15 amino acids. Germline V lookup: CDR1 LNHDA, CDR2 SQIVND (reference sequence). The V gene lost 5 bases and the J gene lost 4 bases, with 12 bases spanning the gap. The CDR3 sequence is CASSARGGGANVLTF. The CDR3 bases are TGTGCCAGTAGTGCCAGGGGAGGGGGGGCCAACGTCCTGACTTTC.

The genes are TRBV12-3 or TRBV12-4 and TRBJ1-1, with D possibly matching TRBD1 (6 bases). This CDR3 is built from 18 residues. With 5 bases removed from V and 1 base from J, the gap between germline ends came to 23 bases. CDR3 in amino acids: CASSTPGLRGWGNTEAFF. CDR3 DNA: TGTGCCAGCAGTACACCCGGGTTGAGGGGGTGGGGGAACACTGAAGCTTTCTTT.

This clonotype was observed a handful of times. This sequence joins TRBV28 and TRBJ2-1; 15 positions match TRBD2. Trimming took 2 bases from V and 4 from J; bases not matched to a gene: 9. The germline V gene encodes CDR1 MDHEN and CDR2 SYDVKM. The CDR3 totals 19 residues. CDR3 nucleotide sequence: TGTGCCAGCAGTTTAGTAACAGGACTAGCGGGAGGGACTTACAATGAGCAGTTCTTC. This codes for CASSLVTGLAGGTYNEQFF.

The chain uses TRBV5-1 and TRBJ2-1; tentatively, D is TRBD2 (6 bases). The germline V and J ends were trimmed by 0 bases and 8 bases, with 18 bases remaining between them. Germline-derived CDR1 and CDR2 are SGHRS and YFSETQ. This CDR3 is built from 16 residues. Written as DNA, the CDR3 is TGCGCCAGCAGCTTGGGAGTAGCGGCAGAATTCGATGAGCAGTTCTTC. Its translation: CASSLGVAAEFDEQFF.

This clonotype was observed at least ten times. The rearrangement joins TRBV7-2 to TRBJ2-3; the D gene is possibly TRBD1 (6 bases). This CDR3 is built from 18 residues. V was shortened by 3 bases and J by 2 bases, with 21 bases between the two germline ends. CDR1 and CDR2 from the germline V gene are SGHTA and FQGNSA. In DNA, the CDR3 is TGTGCCAGCAGCTTCAGGGGCGCTTTGGGAGCCCTCACAGATACGCAGTATTTT. Its protein product is CASSFRGALGALTDTQYF. Based on the CDR3 plus reference TRBV7-2 and TRBJ2-3, the full variable domain is GAGVSQSPSNKVTEKGKDVELRCDPISGHTALYWYRQSLGQGLEFLIYFQGNSAPDKSGLPSDRFSAERTGGSVSTLTIQRTQQEDSAVYLCASSFRGALGALTDTQYFGPGTRLTVL.

This clonotype was seen repeatedly, ten times or more. The genes are TRBV7-2 and TRBJ2-7; maybe TRBD1 (5 bases). The length of the CDR3 is 15 residues. From germline, CDR1 is SGHTA and CDR2 FQGNSA. V was trimmed by 2 bases and J by 3 bases, leaving 14 bases between them. CDR3 region: CASSLTVQVSYEQYF. For the CDR3, the DNA is TGTGCCAGCAGCTTAACCGTACAGGTGAGCTACGAGCAGTACTTC.

This clonotype occurred a few times. The chain joins TRBV20-1 to TRBJ2-1, with 8 bases matching TRBD2. The V segment lost 0 bases and the J segment 7 bases; nucleotides outside the gene matches: 5. The CDR3 runs 14 residues. In germline, CDR1 is DFQATT, CDR2 SNEGSKA (reference sequence). In DNA form, the CDR3 reads TGCAGTGCTAGAGATCCAGCGGGAGTTAATGAGCAGTTCTTC. It codes for CSARDPAGVNEQFF.

This clonotype has ten or more counts. The J gene is TRBJ2-1, the V gene TRBV7-2; TRBD1 or TRBD2 may be the D gene (5 bases each). The CDR3 is made up of 16 amino acids. In germline, CDR1 is SGHTA, CDR2 FQGNSA. V was cut by 5 bases and J by 9 bases, with 23 bases left in between. The CDR3 loop reads CASSPWGGAGTSEQFF. The CDR3 DNA sequence: TGTGCCAGCAGCCCATGGGGTGGGGCAGGGACGAGTGAGCAGTTCTTC.

This clonotype was observed a few times. J is TRBJ2-1 and V is TRBV15, with 9 bases aligning to TRBD1. Germline CDR1 and CDR2: LNHNV and YYDKDF (reference sequence). This CDR3 contains 17 residues. Losses at the gene ends were 2 bases for V and 0 bases for J; bases not matched to a gene: 5. CDR3 loop: CATSRIDRGSSYNEQFF. CDR3 nucleotide sequence: TGTGCCACCAGCAGAATTGACAGGGGGAGCTCCTACAATGAGCAGTTCTTC.